The 7 T cell receptor beta chains reported below all come from one sample, sequenced in a study of Ad26.COV2.S vaccination and SARS-CoV-2 variants. Treatment indicated: some 19 received Ad26.COV2.S at low or high dose, single or two shots; several received placebo; per-sample allocation not given. At day 63 after the first vaccine or placebo injection, samples were drawn. Clones were sequenced by immunoSEQ multiplex PCR, and TCRdb holds only the in-frame ones, with some missing. The sample lists some 340,000 clones, around 84% occurring once. Sequencing was performed on peripheral blood, taken in a trial of Ad26.COV2.S vaccine versus placebo. These receptors came from a person aged 18 to 65 who received the Ad26.COV2.S COVID-19 vaccine or a placebo.

The rearrangement uses TRBV5-1 and TRBJ2-3; D is possibly TRBD1 (6 bases). The length of the CDR3 is 14 residues. The ends were cut back, 6 bases at V and 3 bases at J, with 14 bases in the middle. Germline CDR1 SGHRS, CDR2 YFSETQ. CDR3 DNA sequence: TGCGCCAGCACCCTCTTAGGACAGACAGATACGCAGTATTTT. Translation gives CASTLLGQTDTQYF.

This sequence joins TRBV30 and TRBJ2-7, with 8 bases that match TRBD1. The junction had 14 bases not matched to a gene; V was cut back by 5 bases and J by 8 bases. The CDR3 consists of 14 residues. Per germline, CDR1 GTSNPN and CDR2 SVGIG (reference sequence). This CDR3 is CAWSIPGQVVKQYF. In DNA form, the CDR3 reads TGTGCCTGGTCTATCCCGGGACAGGTCGTTAAGCAGTACTTC.

The CDR3 here is CASSISWGAGGYTF. The CDR3 DNA sequence: TGTGCCAGTAGTATTTCTTGGGGCGCCGGAGGCTACACCTTC. The chain carries TRBV19 and TRBJ1-2, with D possibly being TRBD1 (5 bases). CDR1 and CDR2 from the germline V gene are LNHDA and SQIVND (reference sequence). V shed 3 bases and J shed 8 bases, with 16 bases lying between them. The CDR3 spans 14 residues.

This chain links TRBV7-2 with TRBJ2-5; 7 nucleotides match TRBD2. Germline CDR1 and CDR2: SGHTA and FQGNSA. The CDR3 contains 14 residues. V shed 0 bases, J shed 2 bases, and the junction held 0 bases outside the gene matches. Written as DNA, the CDR3 is TGTGCCAGCAGCTTAGCGGGGGGGCAAGAGACCCAGTACTTC. Translating gives CASSLAGGQETQYF.

The chain links TRBV9 to TRBJ2-7; TRBD1 agrees at 8 bases. The germline V gene has CDR1 SGDLS and CDR2 YYNGEE. V lost 0 bases to trimming and J lost 3 bases; unmatched junction nucleotides: 5. This CDR3 is built from 15 residues. In DNA, the CDR3 is TGTGCCAGCAGCGTAGACGGACAGGGAAACTACGAGCAGTACTTC. Translated, it gives CASSVDGQGNYEQYF. The full variable domain, in which reference TRBV9 and TRBJ2-7 provide the parts outside the CDR3, is DSGVTQTPKHLITATGQRVTLRCSPRSGDLSVYWYQQSLDQGLQFLIQYYNGEERAKGNILERFSAQQFPDLHSELNLSSLELGDSALYFCASSVDGQGNYEQYFGPGTRLTVT.

This clone was seen more than once but under ten times. The genes are TRBV6-2 or TRBV6-3 and TRBJ1-2; D is perhaps TRBD1 (5 bases). The V and J ends lost 6 bases and 4 bases respectively, with 15 bases between them. The CDR3 has 14 residues. Germline CDR1 MNHEY, CDR2 SVGEGT. The chain's CDR3 is CASSPPGGGYGYTF. CDR3 nucleotide sequence: TGTGCCAGCAGCCCCCCTGGGGGTGGCTATGGCTACACCTTC.

The chain combines TRBV5-1 with TRBJ1-2; TRBD1 is a possible D gene (5 bases). CDR1 is SGHRS, CDR2 YFSETQ, per germline. Deletions cut 5 bases from V and 6 bases from J, with 20 bases between. There are 15 residues in the CDR3. The DNA for the CDR3 is TGCGCCAGCAGGTCCGGAGATGGGGGTAAGAATGGCTACACCTTC. Its translation is CASRSGDGGKNGYTF.